Shown below are 10 T cell receptor beta chains from a single sample sequenced in a study of beta chain features in type 1 diabetes. Study-wide findings and caveats: A moderate, significant TCRB CDR3 shortening appeared in type 1 diabetes across four CD4+ subsets.

The authors reverse transcribed all of the isolated RNA, so sequencing captured expressed TCRB transcripts. The method was immunoSEQ multiplex PCR; TCRdb's version includes in-frame clones alone and lacks a portion of them. Seen here are 500,000 to 800,000 clones, around 12% observed once, and the top ten hold more than 0.095%. Their recognized antigens are unknown. The sequenced sample consisted of naive CD4+ T cells from blood. The source of these receptors is a man younger than 40 with type 1 diabetes.

In its sample, this clone was seen a few times. The chain carries TRBV27 and TRBJ1-1; D is possibly TRBD1 (5 bases). Germline values: CDR1 MNHEY, CDR2 SMNVEV (reference sequence). V lost 5 bases and J lost 5, with 15 bases in between. The CDR3 sequence is 14 residues long. The CDR3 protein is CASSDRGLGTEAFF. CDR3 in DNA: TGTGCCAGCAGTGATCGGGGGTTGGGGACTGAAGCTTTCTTT.

This clone occurred a few times. This sequence joins TRBV18 and TRBJ2-7; a weak D match, TRBD2 (6 bases). Germline CDR1 KGHSH, CDR2 LQKENI. V was clipped by 5 bases and J by 3 bases, with 11 bases between them. This CDR3 has 13 amino acids. The CDR3 DNA follows: TGTGCCAGCTCAGAAGGACTATTCTACGAGCAGTACTTC. The encoded protein is CASSEGLFYEQYF.

The table lists this clone with a few counts. This chain connects TRBV18 to TRBJ2-1; TRBD1 matches at 7 bases. V was pared by 4 bases and J by 2 bases, with 5 bases of the junction left unmatched. Germline V gene lookup returns CDR1 KGHSH and CDR2 LQKENI. The CDR3 extends over 15 amino acids. The DNA for the CDR3 is TGTGCCAGCTCACTCCGGACAGGCACCTACAATGAGCAGTTCTTC. Protein sequence: CASSLRTGTYNEQFF.

The chain links TRBV28 to TRBJ1-6; TRBD1 matches at 7 bases. V was clipped by 7 bases and J by 7 bases; unmatched bases: 1. Germline loops: CDR1 MDHEN, CDR2 SYDVKM. The CDR3 runs to 12 residues. The CDR3 loop is CASTTGNSPLHF. In nucleotides, the CDR3 is TGTGCCAGCACGACAGGGAATTCACCCCTCCACTTT.

The chain combines TRBV19 with TRBJ2-5, with D possibly TRBD1 on 5 matching bases. Germline V gene lookup returns CDR1 LNHDA and CDR2 SQIVND (reference sequence). V gave up 1 base and J gave up 5 bases, with 11 bases separating them. The CDR3 runs 14 residues. The CDR3 region is CASSIGQFWETQYF. The CDR3, as DNA: TGTGCCAGTAGTATAGGACAGTTTTGGGAGACCCAGTACTTC.

This clone has only a few counts. The rearrangement joins TRBV20-1 to TRBJ2-7; D gene uncertain. Trimming took 2 bases from V and 8 from J, leaving 10 bases between them. CDR3 length equals 11 residues. In germline, CDR1 is DFQATT, CDR2 SNEGSKA (reference sequence). In DNA form, the CDR3 reads TGCAGTGCTAGAATGGCCGCGAAGCAGTACTTC. This translates into CSARMAAKQYF.

This clone was counted only a few times. CDR3: CASSLRTAGGTGELFF. The CDR3 DNA is TGTGCCAGCAGCTTGAGAACGGCAGGAGGCACCGGGGAGCTGTTTTTT. The genes are TRBV7-9 and TRBJ2-2; D is possibly TRBD2 (5 bases). CDR1 and CDR2 (germline): SEHNR, FQNEAQ (reference sequence). The V gene lost 3 bases and the J gene lost 4 bases, with 15 bases spanning the gap. This CDR3 has 16 residues.

In regard to this clone: The same CDR3 is also encoded by other DNA sequences in this sample. The chain combines TRBV5-1 with TRBJ1-1, with unresolved D. The V and J ends lost 0 bases and 7 bases respectively, with 4 bases between them. CDR1 and CDR2 (germline): SGHRS, YFSETQ. This CDR3 contains 11 residues. CDR3: CASSLDGEAFF. The CDR3 DNA reads TGCGCCAGCAGCTTGGACGGTGAAGCTTTCTTT.

Comments on this clone: The same CDR3 arises from other DNA sequences in this sample as well. This chain connects TRBV7-2 to TRBJ2-5; D might be TRBD2 (5 bases). Between the trimmed V and J ends, which lost 2 bases and 5 bases, there was a span of 6 bases. Germline lookup yields CDR1 SGHTA and CDR2 FQGNSA. The CDR3 extends over 12 amino acids. The CDR3 DNA sequence: TGTGCCAGCAGCTTACGAGGGGAGACCCAGTACTTC. Protein product: CASSLRGETQYF.

In its sample, this clone was seen a few times. This chain connects TRBV11-3 to TRBJ2-4, with TRBD2 as a possible D gene (7 bases). The CDR3 totals 18 residues. V shed 1 base and J shed 5 bases, with 21 bases lying between them. The germline V gene has CDR1 SGHNT and CDR2 YENEEA. CDR3 DNA: TGTGCCAGCAGCTTAGGACCCACGGGGGGCGCATGGGAAAACATTCAGTACTTC. It is translated as CASSLGPTGGAWENIQYF. Drawing the rest from reference TRBV11-3 and TRBJ2-4, the complete variable domain is EAGVVQSPRYKIIEKKQPVAFWCNPISGHNTLYWYLQNLGQGPELLIRYENEEAVDDSQLPKDRFSAERLKGVDSTLKIQPAELGDSAVYLCASSLGPTGGAWENIQYFGAGTRLSVL.